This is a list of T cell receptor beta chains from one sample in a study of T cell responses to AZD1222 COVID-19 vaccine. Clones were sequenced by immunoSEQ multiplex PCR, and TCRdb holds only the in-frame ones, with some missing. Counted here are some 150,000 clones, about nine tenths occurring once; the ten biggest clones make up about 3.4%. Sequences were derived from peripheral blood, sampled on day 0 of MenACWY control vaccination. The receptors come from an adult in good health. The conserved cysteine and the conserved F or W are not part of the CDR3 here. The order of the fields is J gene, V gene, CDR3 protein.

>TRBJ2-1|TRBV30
AWSKGTYGNEQF
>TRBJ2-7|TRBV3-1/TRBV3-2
ASLMGSLYYEQY
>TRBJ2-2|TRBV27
ASTLRGTGTGELF
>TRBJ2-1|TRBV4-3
ASSRWGSSDNEQF
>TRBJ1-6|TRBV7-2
ASSLAQGGGSPLH
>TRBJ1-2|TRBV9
ASSVGGEIYGYT
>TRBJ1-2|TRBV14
ASSQVKGADGYT
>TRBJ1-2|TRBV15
ATSSTTGGYNYYGYT
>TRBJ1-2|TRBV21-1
ASNLPQRGRRYGYT
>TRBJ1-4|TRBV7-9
ASSWGHLNEKLF
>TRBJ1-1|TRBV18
ASSLETRDAEAF
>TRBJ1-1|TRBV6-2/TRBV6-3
ASSYTRTGLNTEAF
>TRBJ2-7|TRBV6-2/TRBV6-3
ASSYLPQDRLSYEQY
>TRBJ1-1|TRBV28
ASSFGSVAF
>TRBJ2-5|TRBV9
ASSVEKRGQETQY
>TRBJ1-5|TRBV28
ASSLVRQPQH
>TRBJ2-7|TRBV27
ASSSSGGPRYEQY
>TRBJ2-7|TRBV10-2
ASSILTGINSYEQY
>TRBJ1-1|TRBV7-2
ASSPGQGRYGTEAF
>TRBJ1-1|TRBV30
AWSVRWDTEAF
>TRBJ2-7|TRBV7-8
ASSLGLAGGYEQY